This TCR beta chain was recorded in a study of T cells in Graves' hyperthyroidism and ophthalmopathy. Overall study results and limits: The model forecast ophthalmopathy, anticipating it by a median approximately 6 months before onset. Researchers found most expanded thyroid clonotypes above 0.001 in blood as well.

Calling Graves' hyperthyroidism stable meant ophthalmopathy did not progress within 18 months. Cells are PBMCs isolated from around 9.4 ml of fresh blood. Worth noting for this clonotype: The antigen is unknown.

This CDR3 has 14 amino acids. Trimming took off 3 bases at V and 5 bases at J, with 11 bases between the two ends. The V gene's germline CDR1 is MNHNS and CDR2 SASEGT. Authors of the study amplified TCR beta CDR3 regions from RNA transcripts. Using the HTBI primer set, a first-round RT-PCR was run on the TCR CDR3. TCRdb independently ran MiXCR on the multiplex PCR reads; one entry per CDR3 protein. The data contain about 350,000 distinct CDR3 sequences, around 14% of them singletons. Sequenced material: blood. V gene TRBV6-1 combines with J gene TRBJ2-1, with a tentative D call TRBD2 (6 bases). The clonotype was recovered from a woman aged 25 to 45 with Graves' hyperthyroidism. The CDR3 DNA reads TGTGCCAGCAGTGATGAGCGGGCGAACAATGAGCAGTTCTTC. It encodes CASSDERANNEQFF.